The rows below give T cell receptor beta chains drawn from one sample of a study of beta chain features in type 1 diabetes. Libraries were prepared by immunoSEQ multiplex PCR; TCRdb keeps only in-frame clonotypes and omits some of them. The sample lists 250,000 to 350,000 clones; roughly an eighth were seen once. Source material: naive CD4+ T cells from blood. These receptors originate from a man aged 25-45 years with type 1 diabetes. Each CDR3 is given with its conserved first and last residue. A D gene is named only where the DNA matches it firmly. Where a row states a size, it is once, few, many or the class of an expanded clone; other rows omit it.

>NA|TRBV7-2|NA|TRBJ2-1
TGTGCCAGCAGCTTAGTAGGAGGGAGTTATGAGCAGTTCTTC
CASSLVGGSYEQFF
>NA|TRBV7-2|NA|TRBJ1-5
TGTGCCAGCAGCTTAGCTCAGGGGACCCAGCATTTT
CASSLAQGTQHF
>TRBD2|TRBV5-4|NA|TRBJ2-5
TGTGCCAGCAGCTCCCCTAGCGGAGGTCCTGGAGAGACCCAGTACTTC
CASSSPSGGPGETQYF
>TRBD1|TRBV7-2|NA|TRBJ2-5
TGCGCCAGCAGCCAACAGGGGGCCGGAGAGACCCAGTACTTC
CASSQQGAGETQYF
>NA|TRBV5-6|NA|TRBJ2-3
TGTGCCAGCAGCTTGGACGGTAGTAGCACAGATACGCAGTATTTT
CASSLDGSSTDTQYF
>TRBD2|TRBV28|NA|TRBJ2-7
TGTGCCAGCAGGAAAGGACTAGCGGGAGTCGAGCAGTACTTC
CASRKGLAGVEQYF
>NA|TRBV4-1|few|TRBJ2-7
TGCGCCAGCAGCCAAGATCTTGATGGCAGGACCTACGAGCAGTACTTC
CASSQDLDGRTYEQYF
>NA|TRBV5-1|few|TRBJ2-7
TGCGCCAGCAGCTTGGAAGTGTCTGCGTCCTACGAGCAGTACTTC
CASSLEVSASYEQYF
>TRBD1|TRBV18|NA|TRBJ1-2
TGTGCCAGCTCACCTACAACCGGACAGGGAGCTAACTATGGCTACACCTTC
CASSPTTGQGANYGYTF
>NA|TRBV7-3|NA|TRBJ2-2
TGTGCCAGCAGCGGTGGGCAGCCCACCGGGGAGCTGTTTTTT
CASSGGQPTGELFF
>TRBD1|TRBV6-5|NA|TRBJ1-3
TGTGCCAGCAGGAGGACAGGGGGGACTGGAAACACCATATATTTT
CASRRTGGTGNTIYF
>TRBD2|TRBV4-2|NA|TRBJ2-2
TGTGCCAGCAGCGTGGGACTAGCGGGATTGAACACCGGGGAGCTGTTTTTT
CASSVGLAGLNTGELFF
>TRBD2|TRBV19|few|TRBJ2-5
TGTGCCAGTAGTATGGGCCCTTCGGGGGGGACCCAGTACTTC
CASSMGPSGGTQYF
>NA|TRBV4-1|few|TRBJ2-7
TGCGCCAGCAGCCAAGATTGGCAGGCTATGGTCTACGAGCAGTACTTC
CASSQDWQAMVYEQYF
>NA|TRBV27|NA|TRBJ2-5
TGTGCCGGCCGCCTGGCAGCGAGCTACCCAGAGACCCAGTACTTC
CAGRLAASYPETQYF
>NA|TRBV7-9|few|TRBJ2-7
TGTGCCAGCAGCCTACGACAGGACTCCTACGAGCAGTACTTC
CASSLRQDSYEQYF
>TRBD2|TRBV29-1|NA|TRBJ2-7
TGCAGCGTTGGCCCCGGGACTAGCCCCTACGAGCAGTACTTC
CSVGPGTSPYEQYF
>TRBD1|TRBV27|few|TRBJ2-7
TGTGCCAGCAGTTTGGGACAGTCCTACGAGCAGTACTTC
CASSLGQSYEQYF
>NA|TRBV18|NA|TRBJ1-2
TGTGCCAGCTCACCACCGGTCCGGGTCTATGGCTACACCTTC
CASSPPVRVYGYTF
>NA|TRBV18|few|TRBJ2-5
TGTGCCAGCTCACCAGAGGTAGTCGGAGAGACCCAGTACTTC
CASSPEVVGETQYF
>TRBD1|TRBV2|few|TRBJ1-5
TGTGCCAGCAGCGACCACAGGGGACTCAATCAGCCCCAGCATTTT
CASSDHRGLNQPQHF
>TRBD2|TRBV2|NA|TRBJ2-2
TGTGCCAGCAGCCTAGCGGGAGGTACCGGCTTTGCCGGGGAGCTGTTTTTT
CASSLAGGTGFAGELFF
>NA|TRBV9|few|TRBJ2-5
TGTGCCAGCAGCGGACTCGGGACGGGAGTGGAGACCCAGTACTTC
CASSGLGTGVETQYF
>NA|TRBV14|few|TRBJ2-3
TGTGCCAGCAGCGACTCAATCAGCACAGATACGCAGTATTTT
CASSDSISTDTQYF
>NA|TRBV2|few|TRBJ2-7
TGTGCCAGCAGTGAACAGGAAGTTCCCTACGAGCAGTACTTC
CASSEQEVPYEQYF
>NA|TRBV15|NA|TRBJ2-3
TGTGCCACCAGCAGAGATCTCACAATCACAGATACGCAGTATTTT
CATSRDLTITDTQYF
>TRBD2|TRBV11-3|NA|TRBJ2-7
TGTGCCAGCGGACTAGCGGGAGGGGAAGAGCAGTACTTC
CASGLAGGEEQYF
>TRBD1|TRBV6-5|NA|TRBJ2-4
TGTGCCAGCAGTTATTCTATAGGGGGCTCCAAAAACATTCAGTACTTC
CASSYSIGGSKNIQYF
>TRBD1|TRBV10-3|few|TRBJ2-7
TGTGCCATCAGTGTAGGGACAGGCTACGAGCAGTACTTC
CAISVGTGYEQYF
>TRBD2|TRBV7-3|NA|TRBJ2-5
TGTGCCAGCAGCTTAATGGGGGGTAGCGGGAGAGAAGAGACCCAGTACTTC
CASSLMGGSGREETQYF
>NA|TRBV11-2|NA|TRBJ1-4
TGTGCCAGCAGCTTAGGGACTTTGAGGAATGAAAAACTGTTTTTT
CASSLGTLRNEKLFF
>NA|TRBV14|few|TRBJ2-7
TGTGCCAGCAGCCAAACCGGAGGGCCTACCCACGAGCAGTACTTC
CASSQTGGPTHEQYF
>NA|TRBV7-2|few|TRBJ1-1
TGTGCCAGCAGCTTAGGAGGGATGGGAGGGACTGAAGCTTTCTTT
CASSLGGMGGTEAFF
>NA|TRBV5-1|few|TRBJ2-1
TGCGCCAGCGAGAATTACAATGAGCAGTTCTTC
CASENYNEQFF
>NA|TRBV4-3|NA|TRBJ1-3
TGCGCCAGCAGCCACGGGGAGGGAAACACCATATATTTT
CASSHGEGNTIYF
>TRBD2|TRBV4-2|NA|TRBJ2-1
TGTGCCAGCAGCCAAGTTAAGGTAGCGGGAGGGTCATCCTACAATGAGCAGTTCTTC
CASSQVKVAGGSSYNEQFF
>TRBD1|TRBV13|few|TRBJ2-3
TGTGCCAGCAGCTTAACGCGGGGGACAGGGGTTACAGATACGCAGTATTTT
CASSLTRGTGVTDTQYF
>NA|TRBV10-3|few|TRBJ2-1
TGTGCCATCAGTGATAGGGGCTATACGGATGAGCAGTTCTTC
CAISDRGYTDEQFF
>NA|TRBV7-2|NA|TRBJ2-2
TGTGCCACCGGGACTTTCAACACCGGGGAGCTGTTTTTT
CATGTFNTGELFF
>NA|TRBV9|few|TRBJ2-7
TGTGCCAGCAGCTCAGAATCCTACGAGCAGTACTTC
CASSSESYEQYF
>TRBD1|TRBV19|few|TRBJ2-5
TGTGCATACAGGGGGCCAGAGACCCAGTACTTC
CAYRGPETQYF
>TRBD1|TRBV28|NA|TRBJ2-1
TGTGCCAGCAGTCCCACGGGACAGGGGAACAATGAGCAGTTCTTC
CASSPTGQGNNEQFF
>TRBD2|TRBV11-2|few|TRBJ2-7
TGTGCCAGCAGCCAAGGACTAGCGGGATCCTACGAGCAGTACTTC
CASSQGLAGSYEQYF
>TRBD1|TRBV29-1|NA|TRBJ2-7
TGCAGCGTTGAAATGGACAGGGGTTATGGAGAGCAGTACTTC
CSVEMDRGYGEQYF
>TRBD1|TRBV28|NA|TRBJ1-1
TGTGCGACAGGGAGGACTGAAGCTTTCTTT
CATGRTEAFF